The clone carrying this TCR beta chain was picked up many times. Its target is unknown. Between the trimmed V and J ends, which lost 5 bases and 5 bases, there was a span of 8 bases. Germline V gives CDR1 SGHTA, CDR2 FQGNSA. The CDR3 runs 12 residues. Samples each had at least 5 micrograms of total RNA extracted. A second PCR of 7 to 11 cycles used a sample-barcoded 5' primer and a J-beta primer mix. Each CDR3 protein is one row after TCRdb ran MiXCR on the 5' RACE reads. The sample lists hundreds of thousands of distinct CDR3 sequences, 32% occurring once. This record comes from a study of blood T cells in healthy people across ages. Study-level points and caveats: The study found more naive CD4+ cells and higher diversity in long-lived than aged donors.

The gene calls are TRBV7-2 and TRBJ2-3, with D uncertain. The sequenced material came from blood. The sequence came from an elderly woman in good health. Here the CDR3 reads CASSPEGDTQYF. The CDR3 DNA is TGTGCCAGCAGCCCAGAAGGAGATACGCAGTATTTT.